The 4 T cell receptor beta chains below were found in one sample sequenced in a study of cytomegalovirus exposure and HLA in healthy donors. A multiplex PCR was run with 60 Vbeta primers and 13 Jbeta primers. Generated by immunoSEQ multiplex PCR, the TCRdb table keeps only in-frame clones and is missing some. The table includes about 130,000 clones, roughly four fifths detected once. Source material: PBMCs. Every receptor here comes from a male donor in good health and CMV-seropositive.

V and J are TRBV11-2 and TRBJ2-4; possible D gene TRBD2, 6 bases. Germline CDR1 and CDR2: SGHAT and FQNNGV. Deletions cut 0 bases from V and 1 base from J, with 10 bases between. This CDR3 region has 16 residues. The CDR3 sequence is CASSLEWDFAKNIQYF. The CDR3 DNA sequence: TGTGCCAGCAGCTTAGAATGGGACTTTGCCAAAAACATTCAGTACTTC. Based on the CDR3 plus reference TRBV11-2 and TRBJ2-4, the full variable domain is EAGVAQSPRYKIIEKRQSVAFWCNPISGHATLYWYQQILGQGPKLLIQFQNNGVVDDSQLPKDRFSAERLKGVDSTLKIQPAKLEDSAVYLCASSLEWDFAKNIQYFGAGTRLSVL.

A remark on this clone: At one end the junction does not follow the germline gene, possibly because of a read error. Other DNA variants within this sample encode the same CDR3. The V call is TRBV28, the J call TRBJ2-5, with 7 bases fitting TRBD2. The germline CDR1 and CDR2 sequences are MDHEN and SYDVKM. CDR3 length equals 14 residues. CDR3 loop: CASSSGGARETQYF. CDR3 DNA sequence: TGCGCCAGCAGTTCGGGGGGAGCAAGGGAGACCCAGTACTTC.

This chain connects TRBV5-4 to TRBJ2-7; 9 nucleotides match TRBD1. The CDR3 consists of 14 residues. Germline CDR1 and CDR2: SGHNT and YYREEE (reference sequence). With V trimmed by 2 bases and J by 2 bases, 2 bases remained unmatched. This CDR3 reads CASSFGQGTYEQYF. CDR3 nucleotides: TGTGCCAGCAGCTTCGGACAGGGGACCTACGAGCAGTACTTC.

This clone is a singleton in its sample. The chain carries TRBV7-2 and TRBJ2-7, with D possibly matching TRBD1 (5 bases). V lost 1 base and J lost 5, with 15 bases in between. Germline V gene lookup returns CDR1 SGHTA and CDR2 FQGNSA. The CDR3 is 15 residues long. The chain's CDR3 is CASSLGGRARNEQYF. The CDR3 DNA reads TGTGCCAGCAGCTTAGGGGGCAGGGCCCGGAACGAGCAGTACTTC.